This T cell receptor (beta chain) was identified in a study of CD8+ T cells in alopecia areata. On the study more broadly: A 6-month period off drug followed tofacitinib, which lasted 6 to 18 months. General study findings and limits: Elevated clonality characterized lesional scalp relative to normal scalp, particularly in alopecia totalis/universalis.

About this clone: The antigen is undetermined.

Peripheral blood and lesional scalp punch biopsies came from alopecia areata patients. Separation by sorting yielded CD4+ and CD8+ T cells from PBMCs. RNA was isolated and reverse transcribed to cDNA, the sequencing template. Using immunoSEQ multiplex PCR, the repertoire was profiled, and TCRdb retains in-frame clones only, with some absent. Of about 97,000 clones in the sample, around 45% are singletons; the top ten hold approximately 1.4%. The sample comprised CD4+ T cells sorted from blood. This TCR derives from a human donor with alopecia areata.

The DNA for the CDR3 is TGCAGCGTTGAGCCTAGCGGAGCACTGAATACGCAGTATTTT. As protein: CSVEPSGALNTQYF. This chain uses TRBV29-1 with TRBJ2-3, with 7 bases matching TRBD2. Germline V CDR1 and CDR2: SQVTM, ANQGSEA. The CDR3 covers 14 residues. With 3 bases clipped from V and 7 bases from J, the junction kept 10 bases outside the gene matches.